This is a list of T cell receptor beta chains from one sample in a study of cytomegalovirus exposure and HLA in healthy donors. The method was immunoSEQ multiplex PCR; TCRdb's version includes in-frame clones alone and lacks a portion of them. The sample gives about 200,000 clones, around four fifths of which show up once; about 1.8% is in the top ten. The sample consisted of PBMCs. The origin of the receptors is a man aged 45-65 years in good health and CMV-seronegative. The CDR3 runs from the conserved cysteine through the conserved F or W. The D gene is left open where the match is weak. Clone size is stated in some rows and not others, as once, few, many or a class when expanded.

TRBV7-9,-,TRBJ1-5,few,CASSYDGAGQPQHF,TGTGCCAGCAGTTACGACGGAGCGGGACAGCCCCAGCATTTT
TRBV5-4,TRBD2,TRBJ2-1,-,CASSTGLAGGGEQFF,TGTGCCAGCAGCACCGGACTAGCGGGGGGAGGTGAGCAGTTCTTC
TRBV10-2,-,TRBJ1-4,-,CASSEARAANEKLFF,TGCGCCAGCAGTGAGGCCAGGGCAGCTAATGAAAAACTGTTTTTT
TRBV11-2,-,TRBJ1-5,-,CASGHNNQPQHF,TGTGCCAGCGGACACAACAATCAGCCCCAGCATTTT
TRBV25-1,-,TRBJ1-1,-,CASSEYKGYTEAFF,TGTGCCAGCAGTGAATATAAGGGGTACACTGAAGCTTTCTTT
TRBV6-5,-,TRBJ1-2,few,CASSYSMEQDYGYTF,TGTGCCAGCAGTTACTCGATGGAACAGGACTATGGCTACACCTTC
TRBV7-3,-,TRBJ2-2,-,CASSLGANTGELFF,TGTGCCAGCAGCTTAGGAGCAAACACCGGGGAGCTGTTTTTT
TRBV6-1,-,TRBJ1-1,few,CASSEDYRPNTEAFF,TGTGCCAGCAGTGAAGACTACAGGCCCAACACTGAAGCTTTCTTT
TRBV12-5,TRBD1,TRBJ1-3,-,CASGLGQAPLSGNTIYF,TGTGCTAGTGGTTTAGGACAGGCCCCCCTCTCTGGAAACACCATATATTTT
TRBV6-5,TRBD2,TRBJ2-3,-,CASSLNGLAGDTQYF,TGTGCCAGCAGCCTGAACGGACTAGCGGGGGATACGCAGTATTTT
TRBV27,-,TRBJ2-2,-,CASSSPEGEVTGELFF,TGTGCCAGCAGTTCCCCAGAGGGAGAGGTCACCGGGGAGCTGTTTTTT
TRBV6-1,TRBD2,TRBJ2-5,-,CASRRTSGQETQYF,TGTGCCAGCAGGCGGACTAGCGGTCAAGAGACCCAGTACTTC
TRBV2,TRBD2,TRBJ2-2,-,CASILSGVTGELFF,TGTGCCAGCATCCTAAGCGGGGTCACCGGGGAGCTGTTTTTT
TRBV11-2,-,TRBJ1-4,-,CASSRAGIHNEKLFF,TGTGCCAGCAGCCGTGCCGGTATTCATAATGAAAAACTGTTTTTT
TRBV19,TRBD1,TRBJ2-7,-,CASSMPGTGSYEQYF,TGTGCCAGTAGTATGCCCGGGACAGGCTCCTACGAGCAGTACTTC